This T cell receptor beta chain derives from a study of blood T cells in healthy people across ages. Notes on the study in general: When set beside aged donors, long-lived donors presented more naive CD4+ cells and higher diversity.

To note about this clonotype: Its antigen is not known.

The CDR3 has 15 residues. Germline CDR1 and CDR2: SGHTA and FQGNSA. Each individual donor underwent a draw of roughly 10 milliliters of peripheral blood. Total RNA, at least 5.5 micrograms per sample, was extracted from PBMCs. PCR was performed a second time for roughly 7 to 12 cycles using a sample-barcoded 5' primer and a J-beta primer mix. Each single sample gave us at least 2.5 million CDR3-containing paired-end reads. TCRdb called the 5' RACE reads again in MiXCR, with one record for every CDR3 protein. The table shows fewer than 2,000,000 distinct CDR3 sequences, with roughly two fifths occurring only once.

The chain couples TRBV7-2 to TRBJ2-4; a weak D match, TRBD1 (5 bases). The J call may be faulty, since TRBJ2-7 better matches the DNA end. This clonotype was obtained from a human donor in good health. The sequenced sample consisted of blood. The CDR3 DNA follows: TGTGCCAGCAGCTTAGAGGCAGGGATGGCCTACGAGCAGTACTTC. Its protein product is CASSLEAGMAYEQYF.